The text below deals with one T cell receptor (beta chain). Antigen specificity is unknown. This entry is derived from a study of cytomegalovirus exposure and HLA in healthy donors. In the study overall: In a later analysis, it was reported that the roughly 120 validation repertoires had been produced on the same platform as the 690 or so repertoires belonging to the first cohort. Findings of the study overall: In a later analysis, first-cohort TCR clusters were found to tend to co-occur in the 120 or so validation repertoires.

Clones were sequenced by immunoSEQ multiplex PCR, and TCRdb holds only the in-frame ones, with some missing. The data contain approximately 200,000 clones, approximately 80% of them singletons. The clonotype was recovered from a woman in her twenties or thirties in good health and CMV-seropositive. Sequencing used PBMCs.

The CDR3 region is CAWSVGNPAVRGDYGYTF. The CDR3 bases are TGTGCCTGGAGTGTAGGTAACCCGGCGGTCAGGGGCGACTATGGCTACACCTTC. The genes are TRBV30 and TRBJ1-2; possible D gene TRBD1, 6 bases. V was trimmed by 0 bases and J by 3 bases, leaving 23 bases between them. CDR1 and CDR2 (germline): GTSNPN, SVGIG (reference sequence). The CDR3 contains 18 residues.